A single sample gave rise to the 13 T cell receptor beta chains below, sequenced in a study of CD8 T cells in ankylosing spondylitis. Study observations and caveats: A TCR beta motif of eight highly homologous variants appeared characteristic of ankylosing spondylitis blood.

No antigen has been assigned to these receptors. MiXCR was run by TCRdb on the 5' RACE reads, yielding one entry per CDR3 protein. The sample contains 700,000 to 850,000 distinct CDR3 sequences, approximately 12% of which appear only once. Sequencing input: blood, either unsorted or a sorted T cell fraction (not recorded which). These receptors were obtained from a male donor with ankylosing spondylitis.

This clonotype was detected only a few times. CDR3 sequence: CASSYSPSGDEDTQYF. DNA for the CDR3: TGTGCCAGCAGTTACTCCCCTAGCGGTGACGAAGATACGCAGTATTTT. This chain connects TRBV6-5 to TRBJ2-3, with TRBD2 identical over 7 bases. The V gene's germline CDR1 is MNHEY and CDR2 SVGAGI. The CDR3 loop spans 16 amino acids. V lost 0 bases, J lost 5 bases, and 8 bases stayed unmatched.

This clonotype was counted a single time. This chain connects TRBV18 to TRBJ2-7, with D possibly matching TRBD2 (6 bases). V was trimmed by 6 bases and J by 3 bases, leaving 18 bases between them. This CDR3 comprises 15 residues. The germline gives CDR1 KGHSH, CDR2 LQKENI. CDR3 coding DNA: TGTGCCAGCTCTCCTAAAGGGACTCTCAGCTACGAGCAGTACTTC. Its translation is CASSPKGTLSYEQYF.

This clonotype was seen a few times. The CDR3 DNA reads as TGCAGTGCCGCTACCGAACGGGACAGTTTGTACGAGCAGTACTTC. Translation: CSAATERDSLYEQYF. The chain carries TRBV20-1 and TRBJ2-7; TRBD1 matches 7 bases. Germline V gene data show CDR1 as DFQATT and CDR2 as SNEGSKA (reference sequence). V gave up 6 bases and J gave up 4 bases; unmatched junction bases: 15. This CDR3 has 15 amino acids.

This clonotype was seen many times. The chain has TRBV7-2 and TRBJ1-2; D is possibly TRBD1 (6 bases). Per germline, CDR1 SGHTA and CDR2 FQGNSA. This CDR3 is 13 amino acids long. V was clipped by 5 bases and J by 7 bases, with 14 bases between them. The CDR3 nucleotides are TGTGCCAGCAGCCTGGAGGGGGAGTCTGGCTACACCTTC. Translating gives CASSLEGESGYTF.

The genes are TRBV29-1 and TRBJ1-3, with 7 bases that match TRBD1. J gave up 8 bases and V 4 bases, and 5 bases lay outside the gene matches. The germline V gene encodes CDR1 SQVTM and CDR2 ANQGSEA. The CDR3 has 12 residues. The CDR3 region has the DNA TGCAGCGTTGTGACAGGGTTCGACACCATATATTTT. Its protein is CSVVTGFDTIYF.

This clonotype was counted many times. The CDR3 DNA is TGTGCCAGCAGTACACAGACAGGAAACTATGGCTACACCTTC. Its translation: CASSTQTGNYGYTF. V and J are TRBV12-3 or TRBV12-4 and TRBJ1-2, with a tentative D call TRBD1 (6 bases). The CDR3 is 14 residues long. V lost 5 bases to trimming and J lost 2 bases, with 12 bases between them.

This clonotype was recorded at least ten times. In nucleotides, the CDR3 is TGCAGCGGTCTCCACTTCATGGGAAATAATGAGCAGTTCTTC. This translates into CSGLHFMGNNEQFF. V usage is TRBV29-1 and J usage is TRBJ2-1; D call uncertain. Deletions cut 7 bases from V and 7 bases from J, with 20 bases between. This CDR3 has 14 residues. The germline CDR1 and CDR2 sequences are SQVTM and ANQGSEA.

The sample holds a few counts of this clonotype. The chain combines TRBV5-5 with TRBJ1-1; D unclear. In germline, CDR1 is SGHKS, CDR2 YYEKEE (reference sequence). The CDR3 is made up of 13 amino acids. Trimming pared 3 bases from V and 0 bases from J, leaving 6 bases between. CDR3: CASSSHVNTEAFF. CDR3 DNA: TGTGCCAGCAGCTCCCACGTGAACACTGAAGCTTTCTTT.

The J gene is TRBJ1-5, the V gene TRBV7-2; D is possibly TRBD1 (6 bases). In germline, CDR1 is SGHTA, CDR2 FQGNSA. V lost 1 base and J 7 bases, leaving 17 bases between the germline ends. The CDR3 is made up of 16 amino acids. As DNA, the CDR3 is TGTGCCAGCAGCTTAGAGGGGGTCTCGTCGTACCAGCCCCAGCATTTT. Protein sequence: CASSLEGVSSYQPQHF.

At least ten counts were recorded for this clonotype. The J gene is TRBJ2-1, the V gene TRBV7-2; the D is unclear. The germline V and J ends were trimmed by 1 base and 4 bases, with 8 bases remaining between them. The CDR3 consists of 14 residues. Germline V lookup: CDR1 SGHTA, CDR2 FQGNSA. This CDR3 is CASSLVAPYNEQFF. The CDR3 bases are TGTGCCAGCAGCTTAGTTGCCCCATACAATGAGCAGTTCTTC.

This clonotype occurred many times. This chain joins TRBV20-1 and TRBJ2-3; D tentatively reads TRBD1 or TRBD2 (5 bases each). This CDR3 spans 14 amino acids. Trimming shortened V by 3 bases and J by 1 base, and 11 bases separated the two germline ends. The germline V gene encodes CDR1 DFQATT and CDR2 SNEGSKA (reference sequence). The CDR3 region is CSASSGPRTDTQYF. The CDR3 DNA reads TGCAGTGCTAGTTCGGGACCACGCACAGATACGCAGTATTTT.

This clonotype was recorded many times. This rearrangement joins TRBV20-1 to TRBJ2-5; D uncertain. Per the germline V gene, CDR1 is DFQATT and CDR2 is SNEGSKA (reference sequence). V dropped 0 bases and J dropped 2 bases, with 10 bases sitting between them. The CDR3 runs to 14 residues. The CDR3 spells CSAREDTAQETQYF. The CDR3 DNA reads as TGCAGTGCTAGAGAAGACACGGCACAAGAGACCCAGTACTTC.

This clonotype was seen only a few times. This chain uses TRBV6-5 with TRBJ2-7, with 8 bases fitting TRBD1. Germline V gene lookup returns CDR1 MNHEY and CDR2 SVGAGI. The CDR3 runs to 16 residues. The trim removed 2 bases at V and 2 bases at J, leaving 8 bases unmatched. The CDR3 nucleotides are TGTGCCAGCAGTTACGCACCGGGACAGGCAACCTACGAGCAGTACTTC. Encoded protein: CASSYAPGQATYEQYF.